The clone carrying this T cell receptor (beta chain) was recorded at least ten times. Its antigen remains unknown. TCR beta CDR3 sequences were amplified from RNA transcripts. The TCR CDR3 first-round RT-PCR relied on the HTBI primer set. One entry per CDR3 protein results from TCRdb running MiXCR on the multiplex PCR reads. The table shows approximately 530,000 distinct CDR3 sequences, with 15% to 20% occurring only once. The sample is drawn from a study of T cells in Graves' hyperthyroidism and ophthalmopathy. Overall study findings and caveats: It was a median about seven months before onset that the model predicted ophthalmopathy. A model of 13 V-J features distinguished ophthalmopathy from stable hyperthyroidism.

The authors took PBMCs from 9.5 to 10 ml fresh peripheral blood. CDR3 length: 18 amino acids. Trimming took off 5 bases at V and 4 bases at J, with 23 bases between the two ends. Per germline, CDR1 SGHTA and CDR2 FQGTGA. This chain links TRBV7-3 with TRBJ2-2, with D unclear. Sequenced material: blood. The receptor's source is a man aged 40-55 years with Graves' ophthalmopathy. In DNA, the CDR3 is TGTGCCAGCAGCCCCAGCTCTTTTCAGCCAGCCTTCACCGGGGAGCTGTTTTTT. This translates into CASSPSSFQPAFTGELFF. Full variable domain (outside the CDR3, taken from reference TRBV7-3 and TRBJ2-2): GAGVSQTPSNKVTEKGKYVELRCDPISGHTALYWYRQSLGQGPEFLIYFQGTGAADDSGLPNDRFFAVRPEGSVSTLKIQRTERGDSAVYLCASSPSSFQPAFTGELFFGEGSRLTVL.